This TCR beta chain was recovered during a study of shared clonotypes between healthy human individuals. Study-wide findings and caveats: Against clonotypes common to all four donors, non-shared ones had lower generation probabilities.

Only CD45RO-negative cells positively selected for CCR7 counted as naive CD8 cells, so terminally differentiated effector memory CD45RA+ cells were excluded. Only in-frame clones appear in the TCRdb table, and some are missing; sequencing was by immunoSEQ multiplex PCR. The profile shows under 2,000,000 clones, around 96% of them singletons. V was trimmed by 0 bases and J by 7 bases, leaving 17 bases between them. There are 15 residues in the CDR3. Germline lookup yields CDR1 SGDLS and CDR2 YYNGEE. About this clone itself: No antigen is known for it.

V usage is TRBV9 and J usage is TRBJ2-7; no clear D. The sample comprised naive CD8+ T cells sorted from blood. The receptor comes from a man aged 18 to 30 in good health. DNA of the CDR3: TGTGCCAGCAGCGTAGAGGGCGCCCAGAAGGATGAGCAGTACTTC. Encoded protein: CASSVEGAQKDEQYF.